This T cell receptor beta chain was captured by sequencing in a study of shared clonotypes between healthy human individuals. Naive CD8 cells lacked CD45RO and underwent positive selection for CCR7, leaving out terminally differentiated effector memory CD45RA+ cells. There are 12 residues in the CDR3. Germline CDR1 reads SQVTM; CDR2 reads ANQGSEA. Trimming pared 7 bases from V and 5 bases from J, leaving 15 bases between. The protocol was immunoSEQ multiplex PCR, while the TCRdb copy is restricted to in-frame clones and leaves out a portion. The sample lists about 2 million clones, about 95% occurring once. Regarding this clone: As yet, its antigen is unknown.

General study findings and limits: Among a few donors, about 4.6% of naive CD4 clonotypes were found in common. Estimated clonotype richness was generally higher in naive than memory subsets. Represented diversity (both genetic and exposure-history) was limited by the small number of donors. Large depth notwithstanding, sorted-subset sequencing proved incomplete by rarefaction.

Input material: naive CD8+ T cells sorted from blood. This TCR was recovered from a man between 18 and 35 years old in good health. The V call is TRBV29-1, the J call TRBJ2-7; D possibly uses TRBD1 or TRBD2 (5 bases each). The CDR3 loop is CSGTRDGDEQYF. Written as DNA, the CDR3 is TGCAGCGGTACCCGGGACGGAGACGAGCAGTACTTC.